This entry is about one T cell receptor beta chain. What it binds is not known. These data originate in a study of T cells after yellow fever vaccination. Study overall: For low cell numbers, libraries were made with SMART-Seq v4 Ultra Low Input.

Points from the study as a whole: One caveat is that FACS-sorted repertoires could contain abundant clonotypes contaminating from the bulk population.

5'RACE template switching generated TCR cDNA, adding a universal primer site and UMIs. One entry per CDR3 protein results from TCRdb running MiXCR on the 5' RACE reads. The data contain around 100,000 distinct CDR3 sequences, roughly 8.9% of them singletons. The sequences come from CD8+ T cells sorted from PBMCs, collected 45 days after the yellow fever booster vaccination. This sequence was found in a man in his thirties or forties who received the YFV17D yellow fever vaccine.

The CDR3 region has the DNA TGTGCCAGCAGTCCCCGTGGGGGGGGCTTTATTAATGAGCAGTTCTTC. This gives the protein CASSPRGGGFINEQFF. The chain is built from TRBV6-2 or TRBV6-3 and TRBJ2-1, with D perhaps matching TRBD2 (7 bases). V gave up 5 bases and J gave up 7 bases, with 21 bases separating them. Per the germline V gene, CDR1 is MNHEY and CDR2 is SVGEGT. CDR3 length: 16 residues.